There are a few counts of the clone carrying this T cell receptor (beta chain). Its antigen is unidentified. Sequencing used immunoSEQ v3. Some clones are missing from TCRdb's copy, which holds only in-frame ones; the method was immunoSEQ multiplex PCR. The repertoire includes 95,000 or so clones, around 71% of them detected once, and about a tenth sits in the top ten. Trimming left V 3 bases short and J 4 bases short, with 15 bases between. CDR1 and CDR2 from the germline V gene are LGHNA and YSLEER. There are 15 residues in the CDR3. The sample is drawn from a study of TIL therapy for anti-PD-1-resistant metastatic lung cancer. General study findings and limits: Patients were highly selected, enriched for treatment-naive, never-smoker and oncogene-addicted cases.

Noted time point: pre-treatment sample, taken before nivolumab and TIL therapy. Most excised metastases sampled were pleural nodules or supraclavicular lymph nodes. Progressing patients received lymphodepletion, expanded TIL infusion and IL-2. V gene TRBV4-3 combines with J gene TRBJ1-1; TRBD1 might be the D (6 bases). Sequencing used tumor tissue, obtained at baseline. The source is a person aged 25 to 80 with non-small cell lung cancer. The CDR3 loop is CASSHSLGAGTEAFF. CDR3 DNA: TGCGCCAGCAGCCATAGTCTGGGGGCGGGCACTGAAGCTTTCTTT.